The 29 T cell receptor beta chains below were found in one sample sequenced in a study of cytomegalovirus exposure and HLA in healthy donors. PCR employed 60 Vbeta and 13 Jbeta primers. Clones were read by immunoSEQ multiplex PCR, and TCRdb kept only the in-frame ones, dropping some. The sample contains about 120,000 clones, about two thirds of which appear only once. Sequencing input: PBMCs. These receptors were obtained from a man younger than 45 in good health and CMV-seronegative.

This chain uses TRBV5-4 with TRBJ1-1, with 11 positions matching TRBD1. The CDR3 is 16 residues long. CDR1 and CDR2 (germline): SGHNT, YYREEE (reference sequence). With V trimmed by 3 bases and J by 0 bases, 4 bases remained unmatched. CDR3 residues: CASSSGQGALNTEAFF. The CDR3 DNA reads as TGTGCCAGCAGCTCCGGACAGGGGGCGTTGAACACTGAAGCTTTCTTT.

V gene TRBV5-1 combines with J gene TRBJ1-1, with 7 bases lining up with TRBD1. There are 14 residues in the CDR3. The V and J ends lost 1 base and 6 bases, in that order; junction bases with no gene match: 6. Germline CDR1 is SGHRS and CDR2 is YFSETQ. The CDR3 nucleotides read TGCGCCAGCAGCTTGACCCGGGACAGCCCTGAAGCTTTCTTT. Amino acids: CASSLTRDSPEAFF.

This sequence joins TRBV4-1 and TRBJ1-2, with no clear D. This CDR3 contains 13 residues. Germline CDR1 and CDR2: MGHRA and YSYEKL. V was cut by 0 bases and J by 5 bases, with 7 bases left in between. The CDR3 here is CASSQDWAYGYTF. CDR3 DNA sequence: TGCGCCAGCAGCCAAGATTGGGCATATGGCTACACCTTC.

This chain links TRBV4-1 with TRBJ1-1; D uncertain. The length of the CDR3 is 13 residues. V was cut by 4 bases and J by 9 bases, with 15 bases left in between. CDR1 is MGHRA and CDR2 is YSYEKL in the germline V gene. The DNA of the CDR3 is TGCGCCAGCAGCCCACCGGCGGGGTTCAAAGCTTTCTTT. Residues: CASSPPAGFKAFF.

This rearrangement joins TRBV7-8 to TRBJ2-1, with D hard to call. The V and J ends lost 4 bases and 8 bases respectively, with 15 bases between them. This CDR3 spans 14 amino acids. Germline V gives CDR1 SGHVS, CDR2 FQNEAQ. For the CDR3, the DNA is TGTGCCAGCAGCTCCTTGGTAAATGGCTATGAGCAGTTCTTC. This sequence encodes CASSSLVNGYEQFF.

V and J are TRBV2 and TRBJ1-4, with 7 bases aligning to TRBD1. J was trimmed by 9 bases and V by 5 bases; bases with no gene match: 6. The V gene's germline CDR1 is SNHLY and CDR2 FYNNEI. The CDR3 runs to 13 residues. CDR3 region: CASSFETGQKLFF. In DNA form, the CDR3 reads TGTGCCAGCAGTTTCGAGACAGGGCAAAAACTGTTTTTT.

This clone has just a few counts. The chain couples TRBV6-1 to TRBJ2-7, with D possibly matching TRBD2 (5 bases). V lost 7 bases and J 2 bases, leaving 18 bases between the germline ends. The germline gives CDR1 MNHNS, CDR2 SASEGT. The CDR3 extends over 15 amino acids. This CDR3 reads CASKLFGDTTYEQYF. The CDR3 bases are TGTGCCAGCAAATTGTTCGGGGATACCACCTACGAGCAGTACTTC.

J is TRBJ1-5 and V is TRBV21-1; TRBD1 is the table's D call, not checked against the DNA. TRBV21-1 is annotated as a pseudogene. The CDR3 is 20 amino acids. CDR3 in amino acids: CASSTGADRGPGGSNQPQHF. DNA of the CDR3: TGTGCCAGCAGCACAGGGGCGGACAGGGGGCCGGGGGGGAGCAATCAGCCCCAGCATTTT.

The chain uses TRBV28 and TRBJ2-2, with D uncertain. The germline V gene has CDR1 MDHEN and CDR2 SYDVKM. Trimming took off 2 bases at V and 5 bases at J, with 12 bases between the two ends. CDR3 length equals 15 residues. The CDR3 bases are TGTGCCAGCAGTTTAAGCCAGGTTGGGACCGGGGAGCTGTTTTTT. This codes for CASSLSQVGTGELFF.

Worth noting for this clone: At the DNA level, this CDR3 is encoded by other sequences in the same sample as well. This rearrangement joins TRBV18 to TRBJ1-2, with D unresolved. The CDR3 covers 16 residues. Germline CDR1 is KGHSH and CDR2 is LQKENI. The V end was cut by 5 bases, the J end by 4 bases, with 20 bases between. CDR3 sequence: CASSRRLRVRGYGYTF. The DNA of the CDR3 is TGTGCCAGCTCAAGGCGACTAAGGGTACGCGGCTATGGCTACACCTTC.

The chain joins TRBV7-8 to TRBJ2-7; D gene ambiguous. CDR1 is SGHVS, CDR2 FQNEAQ, per germline. The CDR3 runs to 12 residues. V gave up 7 bases and J gave up 3 bases, with 10 bases separating them. The CDR3 DNA reads as TGTGCCAGCACAGGAACAAACTACGAGCAGTACTTC. It yields the protein CASTGTNYEQYF.

The chain has TRBV4-1 and TRBJ1-5; 11 bases match TRBD1. The CDR3 sequence is 20 residues long. Germline CDR1 and CDR2: MGHRA and YSYEKL. J was trimmed by 1 base and V by 1 base; bases with no gene match: 12. The CDR3 DNA sequence: TGCGCCAGCAGCCAAGGGATCCTTTTAGGGGACAGGGGGAGCAATCAGCCCCAGCATTTT. Its translation is CASSQGILLGDRGSNQPQHF.

V gene TRBV18 combines with J gene TRBJ2-7; maybe TRBD2 (6 bases). This CDR3 region has 14 residues. Germline V gene sequence: CDR1 KGHSH, CDR2 LQKENI. With 3 bases removed from V and 2 bases from J, the gap between germline ends came to 11 bases. The CDR3 sequence: CASSPSRGTYEQYF. The CDR3 DNA is TGTGCCAGCTCACCCTCGCGGGGAACCTACGAGCAGTACTTC.

This clone came up a few times. This chain connects TRBV9 to TRBJ2-3; TRBD1 is a possible D gene (5 bases). The germline V gene has CDR1 SGDLS and CDR2 YYNGEE. V was shortened by 4 bases and J by 4 bases, with 16 bases between the two germline ends. The CDR3 spans 15 residues. CDR3 loop: CASSRQGWVADTQYF. Here the CDR3 DNA reads TGTGCCAGCAGCCGTCAGGGTTGGGTAGCAGATACGCAGTATTTT.

In the case of this clone: Additional DNA sequences in this sample encode the identical CDR3. The chain employs TRBV7-3 and TRBJ2-3; 9 bases are shared with TRBD2. CDR3 length: 14 amino acids. CDR1 and CDR2 from the germline V gene are SGHTA and FQGTGA. The J segment lost 1 base and the V segment lost 5 bases, leaving 1 base of the junction unmatched. CDR3 sequence (DNA): TGTGCCAGCAGCCGACTAGCGGGCACAGATACGCAGTATTTT. Its protein is CASSRLAGTDTQYF.

This clone was observed once. This CDR3 is CASSLASGVGYTF. CDR3 DNA sequence: TGTGCCAGCAGCTTGGCTTCAGGGGTCGGCTACACCTTC. The rearrangement links TRBV5-4 to TRBJ1-2, with D possibly matching TRBD1 (6 bases). The CDR3 is 13 amino acids. The germline gives CDR1 SGHNT, CDR2 YYREEE (reference sequence). V was shortened by 0 bases and J by 8 bases, with 11 bases between the two germline ends. The complete variable domain, with remaining parts taken from reference TRBV5-4 and TRBJ1-2, reads ETGVTQSPTHLIKTRGQQVTLRCSSQSGHNTVSWYQQALGQGPQFIFQYYREEENGRGNFPPRFSGLQFPNYSSELNVNALELDDSALYLCASSLASGVGYTFGSGTRLTVV.

V and J are TRBV19 and TRBJ2-6; weak D call: TRBD1 (6 bases). In germline, CDR1 is LNHDA, CDR2 SQIVND (reference sequence). The CDR3 sequence is 16 residues long. Trimming removed 7 bases at V and 0 bases at J, with 13 bases between. The DNA of the CDR3 is TGTGCCAGTATAGCCAGGGGCAACTCTGGGGCCAACGTCCTGACTTTC. Its translation: CASIARGNSGANVLTF.

In this sample, this clone turned up a few times. The J gene is TRBJ2-3, the V gene TRBV7-3, with a tentative D call TRBD2 (6 bases). Trimming removed 5 bases from V and 3 bases from J, with 12 bases in between. The CDR3 runs to 14 residues. Germline-derived CDR1 and CDR2 are SGHTA and FQGTGA. This CDR3 is CASSPGLGTDTQYF. CDR3 bases: TGTGCCAGCAGCCCGGGACTCGGAACAGATACGCAGTATTTT.

V is TRBV7-8 and J is TRBJ1-6; possibly TRBD1 for D (6 bases). The germline V gene encodes CDR1 SGHVS and CDR2 FQNEAQ. This CDR3 has 15 residues. V was pared by 4 bases and J by 3 bases, with 10 bases between. Written as DNA, the CDR3 is TGTGCCAGCAGCTCGCAGGGGAACTATAATTCACCCCTCCACTTT. Residues: CASSSQGNYNSPLHF. Full variable domain (remainder filled in from reference TRBV7-8 and TRBJ1-6): GAGVSQSPRYKVAKRGQDVALRCDPISGHVSLFWYQQALGQGPEFLTYFQNEAQLDKSGLPSDRFFAERPEGSVSTLKIQRTQQEDSAVYLCASSSQGNYNSPLHFGNGTRLTVT.

The gene calls are TRBV5-1 and TRBJ2-5; TRBD2 matches 11 bases. The CDR3 covers 15 residues. Germline V gives CDR1 SGHRS, CDR2 YFSETQ. Trimming removed 2 bases from V and 4 bases from J; junction bases left unmatched: 4. CDR3 residues: CASSFSGGASETQYF. CDR3 nucleotides: TGCGCCAGCAGCTTTAGCGGGGGGGCATCAGAGACCCAGTACTTC.

The chain combines TRBV7-2 with TRBJ2-2, with TRBD2 matching 7 bases. Trimming took 2 bases from V and 5 from J; bases not matched to a gene: 5. Germline V gene lookup returns CDR1 SGHTA and CDR2 FQGNSA. The CDR3 consists of 15 residues. The CDR3 DNA reads TGTGCCAGCAGCTTACGGGGGGTACTAACCGGGGAGCTGTTTTTT. It encodes CASSLRGVLTGELFF.

The chain carries TRBV2 and TRBJ1-6, with 9 bases lining up with TRBD1. The J segment lost 9 bases and the V segment lost 6 bases, leaving 3 bases of the junction unmatched. Per germline, CDR1 SNHLY and CDR2 FYNNEI. This CDR3 has 13 amino acids. The CDR3 region is CASRGQGGSPLHF. CDR3 in DNA: TGTGCCAGCAGGGGACAGGGAGGTTCACCCCTCCACTTT.

The V and J genes are TRBV14 and TRBJ2-5; TRBD1 agrees at 8 bases. The CDR3 is made up of 16 amino acids. V lost 0 bases to trimming and J lost 5 bases; unmatched junction nucleotides: 8. The germline CDR1 and CDR2 sequences are SGHDN and FVKESK. Written as DNA, the CDR3 is TGTGCCAGCAGCCAAGATGTGGCAGGGGGCGTGGAGACCCAGTACTTC. It specifies CASSQDVAGGVETQYF.

The chain carries TRBV13 and TRBJ1-1; 9 bases map to TRBD1. Germline loops: CDR1 PRHDT, CDR2 FYEKMQ (reference sequence). The CDR3 has 17 amino acids. The J segment lost 1 base and the V segment lost 4 bases, leaving 10 bases of the junction unmatched. Here the CDR3 reads CASSSLTGGAGNTEAFF. In nucleotides, the CDR3 is TGTGCCAGCAGCTCTCTAACAGGGGGCGCCGGGAACACTGAAGCTTTCTTT.

V is TRBV14 and J is TRBJ2-5; D gene ambiguous. Trimming cost V 0 bases and J 2 bases, with 13 bases left between them. Germline CDR1 and CDR2: SGHDN and FVKESK. This CDR3 contains 16 residues. CDR3 protein: CASSQERGVRQETQYF. The CDR3 bases are TGTGCCAGCAGCCAAGAACGAGGTGTGAGGCAAGAGACCCAGTACTTC.

The rearrangement links TRBV7-2 to TRBJ1-2, with D uncertain. Germline CDR1 and CDR2: SGHTA and FQGNSA. The CDR3 covers 14 residues. V was cut by 5 bases and J by 5 bases, with 15 bases left in between. CDR3 DNA sequence: TGTGCCAGCAGCCCATCACCGGCGGGGTATGGCTACACCTTC. This translates into CASSPSPAGYGYTF. Full variable domain (outside the CDR3, taken from reference TRBV7-2 and TRBJ1-2): GAGVSQSPSNKVTEKGKDVELRCDPISGHTALYWYRQSLGQGLEFLIYFQGNSAPDKSGLPSDRFSAERTGGSVSTLTIQRTQQEDSAVYLCASSPSPAGYGYTFGSGTRLTVV.

The chain joins TRBV15 to TRBJ2-1; the match to TRBD1 covers 8 bases. Germline CDR1 and CDR2: LNHNV and YYDKDF (reference sequence). V trimming: 5 bases; J trimming: 10 bases; junction bases outside the gene matches: 4. This CDR3 is built from 12 residues. In DNA form, the CDR3 reads TGTGCCACCAGCGGACAGGGTGGCGAGCAGTTCTTC. Its protein is CATSGQGGEQFF.

This clone was counted only a few times. The V call is TRBV10-3, the J call TRBJ2-5; weak D call: TRBD2 (6 bases). V lost 3 bases and J lost 4, with 12 bases in between. Germline V CDR1 and CDR2: ENHRY, SYGVKD. The CDR3 consists of 14 residues. CDR3 region: CAISDLGRRETQYF. The CDR3 nucleotides read TGTGCCATCAGTGATCTCGGGAGACGAGAGACCCAGTACTTC.

This clone came up once. The rearrangement uses TRBV27 and TRBJ1-4; D is undetermined. Trimming shortened V by 2 bases and J by 8 bases, and 12 bases separated the two germline ends. CDR1 is MNHEY, CDR2 SMNVEV, per germline (reference sequence). The CDR3 consists of 14 residues. CDR3 nucleotide sequence: TGTGCCAGCAGTTTAGTGAGGGCAGGAGAAAAACTGTTTTTT. Its translation: CASSLVRAGEKLFF.